This is a list of T cell receptor beta chains from one sample in a study of T cell repertoires in cytomegalovirus infection. TCRdb itself ran the reads through MiXCR, one entry per CDR3 protein. This table holds about 360,000 distinct CDR3 sequences, around 18% found once. The sample consisted of PBMCs. The receptors stem from a human donor in good health (CMV status not recorded). Some clones in this sample may be carry-over from other donors' samples. Both conserved end residues are part of each CDR3. The order of the fields is V gene, clone size, J gene, D gene, CDR3 DNA, CDR3 protein. D genes are given only for firm matches. For some rows the clone size is stated as once, few or many, or as a class when expanded; others skip it.

v_call: TRBV2; clone_size: NA; j_call: TRBJ1-1; d_call: NA; cdr3_nt: TGTGCCAGCAGTGAACTTCGGGGGGTAAACACTGAAGCTTTCTTT; cdr3_aa: CASSELRGVNTEAFF
v_call: TRBV6-2/TRBV6-3; clone_size: NA; j_call: TRBJ2-7; d_call: NA; cdr3_nt: TGTGCCAGCAGTTACGCAGGGCCTGGGTACGAGCAGTACTTC; cdr3_aa: CASSYAGPGYEQYF
v_call: TRBV7-2; clone_size: many; j_call: TRBJ2-3; d_call: TRBD2; cdr3_nt: TGTGCCAGCAGCTTGACTAGCGGGGGGCCCCTGAGGGAGTATTTT; cdr3_aa: CASSLTSGGPLREYF
v_call: TRBV11-2; clone_size: many; j_call: TRBJ1-1; d_call: NA; cdr3_nt: TGTGCCAGCAGCTTTGCGTTTGGACGGAGCAACACTGAAGCTTTCTTT; cdr3_aa: CASSFAFGRSNTEAFF
v_call: TRBV10-3; clone_size: few; j_call: TRBJ2-7; d_call: NA; cdr3_nt: TGTGCCATCAGTGAGAGGTATAGCTCCTACGAGCAGTACTTC; cdr3_aa: CAISERYSSYEQYF
v_call: TRBV20-1; clone_size: few; j_call: TRBJ2-1; d_call: TRBD2; cdr3_nt: TGCAGTGCCCCCTTGGGTGCGGGGGGATACAATGAGCAGTTCTTC; cdr3_aa: CSAPLGAGGYNEQFF
v_call: TRBV7-2; clone_size: many; j_call: TRBJ2-3; d_call: NA; cdr3_nt: TGTGCCAGCAGCTTCGGTTTAACAGATACGCAGTATTTT; cdr3_aa: CASSFGLTDTQYF
v_call: TRBV6-6; clone_size: NA; j_call: TRBJ1-2; d_call: TRBD1; cdr3_nt: TGTGCCAGCAGTTACCTGACAGGGGTTAACTATGACTACACCTTC; cdr3_aa: CASSYLTGVNYDYTF
v_call: TRBV20-1; clone_size: few; j_call: TRBJ1-3; d_call: NA; cdr3_nt: TGCAGTGCTAAGAACTGGAGAAACACCATATATTTT; cdr3_aa: CSAKNWRNTIYF
v_call: TRBV7-8; clone_size: many; j_call: TRBJ2-7; d_call: TRBD1; cdr3_nt: TGTGCCAGAGAGACCCAGACAGGGGTCTCCTACGAGCAGTACTTC; cdr3_aa: CARETQTGVSYEQYF
v_call: TRBV7-6; clone_size: few; j_call: TRBJ2-1; d_call: NA; cdr3_nt: TGTGCCAGCAGCACTGCTGCCAGCCTCCACAATGAGCAGTTCTTC; cdr3_aa: CASSTAASLHNEQFF
v_call: TRBV7-2; clone_size: NA; j_call: TRBJ2-2; d_call: TRBD2; cdr3_nt: TGTGCCAGCAGCTTAGAGAGCGGGAGGGCCCCCGGGGAGCTGTTTTTT; cdr3_aa: CASSLESGRAPGELFF
v_call: TRBV2; clone_size: few; j_call: TRBJ1-4; d_call: NA; cdr3_nt: TGTGCCAGCAGTGCCTGGACTAATGAAAAACTGTTTTTT; cdr3_aa: CASSAWTNEKLFF
v_call: TRBV19; clone_size: many; j_call: TRBJ2-7; d_call: TRBD1; cdr3_nt: TGTGCCAGTTCGAAGACAGGGGCCTACGAGCAGTACTTC; cdr3_aa: CASSKTGAYEQYF
v_call: TRBV12-3/TRBV12-4; clone_size: many; j_call: TRBJ2-7; d_call: NA; cdr3_nt: TGTGCCAGCAGTAACGTGGGGTTCAGCTCCTACGAGCAGTACTTC; cdr3_aa: CASSNVGFSSYEQYF
v_call: TRBV28; clone_size: NA; j_call: TRBJ1-6; d_call: NA; cdr3_nt: TGTGCCGGACGTCGGGTTTCGGATTCACCCCTCCACTTT; cdr3_aa: CAGRRVSDSPLHF
v_call: TRBV7-4; clone_size: NA; j_call: TRBJ2-1; d_call: NA; cdr3_nt: TGTGCCAGCAGCCTCTCAAGGGGCAGGGCCAACAATGAGCAGGGCTTC; cdr3_aa: CASSLSRGRANNEQGF
v_call: TRBV7-8; clone_size: many; j_call: TRBJ1-2; d_call: TRBD1; cdr3_nt: TGTGCCAGCAGCCCTAGGACAGGGGGCGGCTATGGCTACACCTTC; cdr3_aa: CASSPRTGGGYGYTF
v_call: TRBV2; clone_size: NA; j_call: TRBJ2-1; d_call: NA; cdr3_nt: TGTGCCAGCAGTGAACGCCGACTAGTTGGAGCTAATGAGCAGTTCTTC; cdr3_aa: CASSERRLVGANEQFF
v_call: TRBV9; clone_size: few; j_call: TRBJ2-5; d_call: TRBD2; cdr3_nt: TGTGCCAGCAGCCCGGGACTAGCGTGGGAGACCCAGTACTTC; cdr3_aa: CASSPGLAWETQYF
v_call: TRBV5-6; clone_size: few; j_call: TRBJ2-1; d_call: NA; cdr3_nt: TGTGCCAGCAGCGCCCTCAGGGGCCTCAACGAGCAGTTCTTC; cdr3_aa: CASSALRGLNEQFF
v_call: TRBV5-4; clone_size: few; j_call: TRBJ2-3; d_call: TRBD2; cdr3_nt: TGTGCCAGCAGCCTCCTCGGACTAGCGGGATACACAGATACGCAGTATTTT; cdr3_aa: CASSLLGLAGYTDTQYF
v_call: TRBV7-9; clone_size: few; j_call: TRBJ2-5; d_call: NA; cdr3_nt: TGTGCCAGCAAGGAGAACGTACAAGAGACCCAGTACTTC; cdr3_aa: CASKENVQETQYF
v_call: TRBV19; clone_size: few; j_call: TRBJ1-2; d_call: NA; cdr3_nt: TGTGCCAGTAGTCTCCGGGGAAGGGGAGGCTATGGCTACACCTTC; cdr3_aa: CASSLRGRGGYGYTF
v_call: TRBV20-1; clone_size: NA; j_call: TRBJ2-7; d_call: TRBD1; cdr3_nt: TGCAGTGCTAGCCTGACAGGGATGAACGAGCAGTACTTC; cdr3_aa: CSASLTGMNEQYF
v_call: TRBV6-2/TRBV6-3; clone_size: few; j_call: TRBJ2-7; d_call: TRBD2; cdr3_nt: TGTGCCAGCACGGGACGAGCGGGAGCTTACGAGCAGTACTTC; cdr3_aa: CASTGRAGAYEQYF
v_call: TRBV7-7; clone_size: many; j_call: TRBJ2-5; d_call: TRBD1; cdr3_nt: TGTGCCAGCAGCGCCGACAGGGGGAGTGGAGAGACCCAGTACTTC; cdr3_aa: CASSADRGSGETQYF
v_call: TRBV7-2; clone_size: many; j_call: TRBJ2-7; d_call: NA; cdr3_nt: TGTGCCAGCAGCTTAATCCGGGGGTACTCCTACGAGCAGTACTTC; cdr3_aa: CASSLIRGYSYEQYF
v_call: TRBV12-3/TRBV12-4; clone_size: NA; j_call: TRBJ2-1; d_call: NA; cdr3_nt: TGTGCCAGCAGTTTTAGAAACGACAATGAGCAGTTCTTC; cdr3_aa: CASSFRNDNEQFF
v_call: TRBV2; clone_size: few; j_call: TRBJ2-2; d_call: NA; cdr3_nt: TGTGCCAGCAGTGAAACGGCCACGAACACCGGGGAGCTGTTTTTT; cdr3_aa: CASSETATNTGELFF
v_call: TRBV7-2; clone_size: many; j_call: TRBJ2-2; d_call: NA; cdr3_nt: TGTGCCAGCAGCTTAGAGGGCCGGGGCGGGGAGCTGTTTTTT; cdr3_aa: CASSLEGRGGELFF
v_call: TRBV7-2; clone_size: many; j_call: TRBJ2-4; d_call: NA; cdr3_nt: TGTGCCAGCAGCCCAGGGACCCCTGGGGTTAACATTCAGTACTTC; cdr3_aa: CASSPGTPGVNIQYF
v_call: TRBV19; clone_size: NA; j_call: TRBJ2-1; d_call: TRBD2; cdr3_nt: TGTGCCAGTAGTATGTTAGCGGGGGGGGCCTACAATGAGCAGTTCTTC; cdr3_aa: CASSMLAGGAYNEQFF
v_call: TRBV7-9; clone_size: NA; j_call: TRBJ2-7; d_call: NA; cdr3_nt: TGTGCCAGCAGCACTAACGTCGGGAGCTCCTACGAGCAGTACTTC; cdr3_aa: CASSTNVGSSYEQYF
v_call: TRBV28; clone_size: many; j_call: TRBJ2-7; d_call: NA; cdr3_nt: TGTGCCAGCAGTCTGGGGGGGCCCAGGGAGCAGTACTTC; cdr3_aa: CASSLGGPREQYF
v_call: TRBV7-6; clone_size: many; j_call: TRBJ2-7; d_call: NA; cdr3_nt: TGTGCCAGCAGCTCCGACAAGGCCCCCCACGAGCAGTACTTC; cdr3_aa: CASSSDKAPHEQYF
v_call: TRBV5-1; clone_size: few; j_call: TRBJ2-7; d_call: NA; cdr3_nt: TGCGCCAGCAGCCGCGGAGGGGGGAGCTCCTACGAGCAGTACTTC; cdr3_aa: CASSRGGGSSYEQYF
v_call: TRBV9; clone_size: NA; j_call: TRBJ2-3; d_call: TRBD2; cdr3_nt: TGTGCCAGCAGCAACCAGCGGGGTACTGACACAGATACGCAGTATTTT; cdr3_aa: CASSNQRGTDTDTQYF
v_call: TRBV7-2; clone_size: many; j_call: TRBJ2-1; d_call: NA; cdr3_nt: TGTGCCAGCAGCTTTGGGGGGGCCACCTACAATGAGCAGTTCTTC; cdr3_aa: CASSFGGATYNEQFF
v_call: TRBV6-2/TRBV6-3; clone_size: few; j_call: TRBJ1-2; d_call: NA; cdr3_nt: TGTGCCAGCAGTTACCTAGGACAGAACTATGGCTACACCTTC; cdr3_aa: CASSYLGQNYGYTF
v_call: TRBV20-1; clone_size: NA; j_call: TRBJ2-5; d_call: NA; cdr3_nt: TGCAGTGCTAGGAGGAGCCAAGAGACCCAGTACTTC; cdr3_aa: CSARRSQETQYF
v_call: TRBV7-2; clone_size: few; j_call: TRBJ2-4; d_call: NA; cdr3_nt: TGTGCCAGCAGCTTACAACCCGAAAACATTCAGTACTTC; cdr3_aa: CASSLQPENIQYF
v_call: TRBV7-8; clone_size: many; j_call: TRBJ1-2; d_call: NA; cdr3_nt: TGTGCCAGCGAGGGGCCCTCGCTAGACTATGGCTACACCTTC; cdr3_aa: CASEGPSLDYGYTF
v_call: TRBV3-1; clone_size: NA; j_call: TRBJ2-1; d_call: NA; cdr3_nt: TGTGCCAGCAGCACAGGGACATACAATGAGCAGTTCTTC; cdr3_aa: CASSTGTYNEQFF
v_call: TRBV6-6; clone_size: few; j_call: TRBJ1-1; d_call: NA; cdr3_nt: TGTGCCAGCAGTTATGCGGACACTGAAGCTTTCTTT; cdr3_aa: CASSYADTEAFF
v_call: TRBV11-3; clone_size: NA; j_call: TRBJ2-3; d_call: NA; cdr3_nt: TGTGCCAGCAGCTTTTCAGGATGGACAGATACGCAGTATTTT; cdr3_aa: CASSFSGWTDTQYF
v_call: TRBV29-1; clone_size: many; j_call: TRBJ2-1; d_call: NA; cdr3_nt: TGCAGCGTTGAACTAGTTAGTGAGCAGTTCTTC; cdr3_aa: CSVELVSEQFF
v_call: TRBV20-1; clone_size: few; j_call: TRBJ1-2; d_call: TRBD1; cdr3_nt: TGCAGTGCATTGACAGGGGCGGATGGCTACACCTTC; cdr3_aa: CSALTGADGYTF
v_call: TRBV7-2; clone_size: many; j_call: TRBJ1-2; d_call: TRBD1; cdr3_nt: TGTGCCAGCAGCTTTTTGACAGGGAACTATGGCTACACCTTC; cdr3_aa: CASSFLTGNYGYTF
v_call: TRBV4-3; clone_size: few; j_call: TRBJ2-1; d_call: TRBD2; cdr3_nt: TGCGCCAGCAGCCAAGATAGCGGGAGTAGCGCCTACAATGAGCAGTTCTTC; cdr3_aa: CASSQDSGSSAYNEQFF
v_call: TRBV6-6; clone_size: NA; j_call: TRBJ2-3; d_call: TRBD2; cdr3_nt: TGTGCCAGCACGGGGGCGGGGGGGACAGATACGCAGTATTTT; cdr3_aa: CASTGAGGTDTQYF
v_call: TRBV12-5; clone_size: few; j_call: TRBJ1-2; d_call: NA; cdr3_nt: TGTGCTAGTGGTTCCATCCAGGACTATGGCTACACCTTC; cdr3_aa: CASGSIQDYGYTF
v_call: TRBV7-8; clone_size: many; j_call: TRBJ2-1; d_call: NA; cdr3_nt: TGTGCCAGCAGCCAGGGACACGTCGGTGAGCAGTTCTTC; cdr3_aa: CASSQGHVGEQFF
v_call: TRBV12-5; clone_size: NA; j_call: TRBJ2-1; d_call: TRBD2; cdr3_nt: TGTGCTAGTGGCCCCGGGACTAGCGGAAGGATCTACAATGAGCAGTTCTTC; cdr3_aa: CASGPGTSGRIYNEQFF
v_call: TRBV28; clone_size: NA; j_call: TRBJ1-5; d_call: NA; cdr3_nt: TGTGCCAGCAGTTTATGGGCAGAACGTCAGCCCCAGCATTTT; cdr3_aa: CASSLWAERQPQHF